Each of the 10 T cell receptor beta chains below was sequenced from the same sample in a study of shared clonotypes between healthy human individuals (TCRdb year 2020). The library was produced with the immunoSEQ multiplex PCR assay. TCRdb obtained this table from immuneACCESS and retained in-frame rearrangements with V and J assigned. These tables miss some clones; where compared with another copy, unresolved V genes account for less than half of the shortfall, and the remainder is unexplained. This sample comprises about 87,000 clones, around half of them detected only once. About 16% of the sample comes from the top ten. Material: PBMCs. These receptors were taken from a woman aged 40 to 55 in good health. Some clones in this sample may be carry-over from other donors' samples.

The chain joins TRBV28 to TRBJ2-2, with D unresolved. The ends were cut back, 10 bases at V and 1 base at J, with 10 bases in the middle. CDR1 is MDHEN and CDR2 is SYDVKM in the germline V gene. This CDR3 is built from 13 residues. The DNA for the CDR3 is TGTGCCACCGGACGGAGGAACACCGGGGAGCTGTTTTTT. Its translation: CATGRRNTGELFF. The full variable domain, rest sourced from reference TRBV28 and TRBJ2-2, is DVKVTQSSRYLVKRTGEKVFLECVQDMDHENMFWYRQDPGLGLRLIYFSYDVKMKEKGDIPEGYSVSREKKERFSLILESASTNQTSMYLCATGRRNTGELFFGEGSRLTVL.

This chain connects TRBV19 to TRBJ1-3, with TRBD1 as a possible D gene (6 bases). Between the trimmed V and J ends, which lost 6 bases and 0 bases, there was a span of 9 bases. CDR1 LNHDA and CDR2 SQIVND come from the germline V gene (reference sequence). This CDR3 contains 14 residues. The CDR3 is CASRGQSSGNTIYF. Written as DNA, the CDR3 is TGTGCCAGTAGAGGACAGTCCTCTGGAAACACCATATATTTT.

This clone was detected many times. CDR3 in amino acids: CASSPERARVNEQFF. In nucleotides, the CDR3 is TGTGCCAGCAGCCCTGAGCGGGCTAGGGTCAATGAGCAGTTCTTC. The rearrangement uses TRBV7-3 and TRBJ2-1; weak D call: TRBD2 (6 bases). From germline, CDR1 is SGHTA and CDR2 FQGTGA. V was clipped by 5 bases and J by 6 bases, with 17 bases between them. This CDR3 has 15 amino acids.

This clone was counted at least ten times. Other DNA sequences within the sample encode an identical CDR3. The CDR3 region is CAWSLRGADTQYF. DNA of the CDR3: TGTGCCTGGAGCCTACGGGGCGCAGATACGCAGTATTTT. J is TRBJ2-3 and V is TRBV30; D assignment may be TRBD1 or TRBD2 (5 bases each). Trimming removed 3 bases from V and 4 bases from J, with 11 bases in between. The CDR3 sequence is 13 residues long. Looked up from germline, CDR1 is GTSNPN and CDR2 is SVGIG (reference sequence). Full variable domain (rest looked up from reference TRBV30 and TRBJ2-3): SQTIHQWPATLVQPVGSPLSLECTVEGTSNPNLYWYRQAAGRGLQLLFYSVGIGQISSEVPQNLSASRPQDRQFILSSKKLLLSDSGFYLCAWSLRGADTQYFGPGTRLTVL.

The chain links TRBV7-8 to TRBJ2-5; 7 nucleotides match TRBD1. V shed 6 bases, J shed 7 bases, and the junction held 8 bases outside the gene matches. The CDR3 extends over 13 amino acids. Germline V CDR1 and CDR2: SGHVS, FQNEAQ. The CDR3 loop reads CASRSTGYGTQYF. CDR3 DNA: TGTGCCAGCAGGTCGACAGGGTACGGGACCCAGTACTTC.

The genes are TRBV5-1 and TRBJ2-1, with 12 bases matching TRBD1. The V gene end was trimmed by 3 bases and the J gene end by 8 bases; junction bases not matched to a gene: 6. Germline V gives CDR1 SGHRS, CDR2 YFSETQ. The CDR3 totals 15 residues. This chain's CDR3 is CASSWGQGAGDEQFF. CDR3 nucleotides: TGCGCCAGCAGCTGGGGACAGGGGGCAGGAGATGAGCAGTTCTTC. Based on the CDR3 plus reference TRBV5-1 and TRBJ2-1, the full variable domain is KAGVTQTPRYLIKTRGQQVTLSCSPISGHRSVSWYQQTPGQGLQFLFEYFSETQRNKGNFPGRFSGRQFSNSRSEMNVSTLELGDSALYLCASSWGQGAGDEQFFGPGTRLTVL.

This chain connects TRBV30 to TRBJ2-1; 7 bases are shared with TRBD2. J lost 6 bases, V lost 5 bases, and 10 bases had no gene match. The CDR3 covers 14 residues. Germline assignment: CDR1 GTSNPN and CDR2 SVGIG (reference sequence). The CDR3 DNA is TGTGCCTGGGAGAATCTTGGGGAGGGCAATGAGCAGTTCTTC. This translates into CAWENLGEGNEQFF.

This clone was observed many times. J is TRBJ2-3 and V is TRBV7-9; TRBD1 agrees at 7 bases. The CDR3 is made up of 14 amino acids. With 5 bases clipped from V and 10 bases from J, the junction kept 12 bases outside the gene matches. Per the germline V gene, CDR1 is SEHNR and CDR2 is FQNEAQ (reference sequence). CDR3 DNA: TGTGCCAGCAGCGCGGGCGCAGACAGGGTTCCGCAGTATTTT. As protein: CASSAGADRVPQYF.

With regard to this clone: Possible read error: a much larger clone is one base away. This specimen includes other DNA sequences encoding the same CDR3. The rearrangement joins TRBV28 to TRBJ2-7; D may be TRBD2 (6 bases). Germline V lookup: CDR1 MDHEN, CDR2 SYDVKM. This CDR3 contains 16 residues. CDR3 sequence reads: CASSLSQAGYSYEQYF. The CDR3 DNA reads TGTGCCAGCAGCTTATCTCAGGCGGGGTATTCCTACGAGCAGTACTTC.

This chain joins TRBV5-3 and TRBJ2-5; possible D gene TRBD2, 7 bases. TRBV5-3 is an ORF, with its function uncertain. Between the trimmed V and J ends, which lost 8 bases and 3 bases, there was a span of 17 bases. The CDR3 has 14 amino acids. The CDR3 coding sequence is TGTGCCAGCAGCGGCGGGGGCCGCGAAGAGACCCAGTACTTC. It yields the protein CASSGGGREETQYF.